The rows below give T cell receptor beta chains drawn from one sample of a study of T-cell memory formation after mild COVID-19. TCRdb re-called the 5' RACE reads with MiXCR, one entry per CDR3 protein. The sample carries fewer than 350,000 distinct CDR3 sequences, approximately 15% recorded once. The source material was PBMCs or a T cell subset sorted from them (not recorded which). The receptors shown here come from a man aged 18-30 years who had mild COVID-19 (a few samples of this study predate the infection). Cell type and time point are not known. CDR3s include the opening cysteine and the closing phenylalanine or tryptophan. Fields, in order: V gene, clone size, D gene, J gene, CDR3 protein, CDR3 DNA. D genes are given only for firm matches. Size values are once, few and many counts, or a class for expanded clones, and some rows have none.

TRBV5-1	NA	NA	TRBJ2-1	CASSSGGPEQFF	TGCGCCAGCAGCTCCGGTGGACCCGAGCAGTTCTTC
TRBV12-3/TRBV12-4	NA	NA	TRBJ1-1	CASSLAPSGRGPAFF	TGTGCCAGCAGTTTAGCGCCATCAGGGCGAGGTCCAGCTTTCTTT
TRBV18	few	NA	TRBJ1-1	CASSPGGADTEAFF	TGTGCCAGCTCCCCAGGTGGCGCGGACACTGAAGCTTTCTTT
TRBV5-1	few	NA	TRBJ2-3	CASSLAREGTDTQYF	TGCGCCAGCAGCTTGGCCAGAGAGGGAACAGATACGCAGTATTTT
TRBV29-1	NA	TRBD1	TRBJ1-2	CSAQPRDRGHGYTF	TGCAGCGCCCAGCCCCGGGACAGGGGACATGGCTACACCTTC
TRBV18	few	TRBD1	TRBJ2-1	CASSPPGRDRGLGEQFF	TGTGCCAGCTCACCACCGGGTCGGGACAGGGGTCTCGGTGAGCAGTTCTTC
TRBV14	NA	TRBD2	TRBJ2-1	CASSQPPLAGGYNEQFF	TGTGCCAGCAGCCAACCTCCCCTAGCGGGGGGATACAATGAGCAGTTCTTC
TRBV12-3/TRBV12-4	few	TRBD1	TRBJ2-2	CASSFYTDRENTGELFF	TGTGCCAGCAGCTTTTACACGGACAGGGAGAACACCGGGGAGCTGTTTTTT
TRBV15	NA	NA	TRBJ2-1	CATTREGGTYNEQFF	TGTGCCACCACCAGAGAGGGGGGGACCTACAATGAGCAGTTCTTC
TRBV12-3/TRBV12-4	NA	NA	TRBJ1-6	CASSFMGYNSPLHF	TGTGCCAGCAGTTTCATGGGATATAATTCACCCCTCCACTTT
TRBV5-1	few	NA	TRBJ1-1	CASSLALLNTEAFF	TGCGCCAGCAGCTTGGCATTGCTGAACACTGAAGCTTTCTTT
TRBV4-2	NA	TRBD2	TRBJ2-2	CASSQDPAGDTGELFF	TGTGCCAGCAGCCAAGATCCAGCGGGGGACACCGGGGAGCTGTTTTTT
TRBV5-6	few	TRBD1	TRBJ1-1	CASSPLTGGRTEAFF	TGTGCCAGCAGCCCACTGACAGGGGGCAGGACTGAAGCTTTCTTT
TRBV6-4	many	TRBD1	TRBJ2-2	CASSQGQLTGELFF	TGTGCCAGCAGTCAGGGACAGCTCACCGGGGAGCTGTTTTTT
TRBV3-1	NA	NA	TRBJ1-2	CASSQDGEAGRPGYTF	TGTGCCAGCAGCCAAGATGGGGAGGCAGGGAGGCCTGGCTACACCTTC
TRBV12-3/TRBV12-4	few	TRBD2	TRBJ2-7	CASTLTSGGPYEQYF	TGTGCCAGCACCCTGACTAGCGGGGGGCCCTACGAGCAGTACTTC
TRBV4-2	NA	NA	TRBJ1-1	CASSQVSGEGRNTEAFF	TGTGCCAGCAGCCAAGTTAGTGGGGAGGGAAGGAACACTGAAGCTTTCTTT
TRBV29-1	NA	NA	TRBJ2-1	CSVATDGEQFF	TGCAGCGTTGCGACAGATGGTGAGCAGTTCTTC
TRBV5-1	few	NA	TRBJ1-5	CASSPRGVSNQPQHF	TGCGCCAGCAGCCCTAGGGGGGTTAGCAATCAGCCCCAGCATTTT
TRBV4-1	many	NA	TRBJ2-5	CASSQFPAKETQYF	TGCGCCAGCAGCCAATTTCCAGCTAAAGAGACCCAGTACTTC
TRBV4-2	few	NA	TRBJ1-6	CASSPITRLPLHF	TGTGCCAGCAGCCCAATTACCAGGTTACCCCTCCACTTT
TRBV20-1	few	TRBD1	TRBJ2-2	CSAGRTGRNTGELFF	TGCAGTGCCGGCCGGACAGGGCGAAACACCGGGGAGCTGTTTTTT
TRBV29-1	NA	NA	TRBJ2-5	CSVEPEGPYQETQYF	TGCAGCGTTGAACCAGAGGGGCCGTACCAAGAGACCCAGTACTTC
TRBV21-1	NA	NA	TRBJ1-6	CASSKGVGRPGSNPIHF	TGTGCCAGCAGCAAAGGGGTGGGGAGGCCGGGATCGAATCCCATCCACTTT
TRBV28	NA	NA	TRBJ1-5	CASRAGDQPQHF	TGTGCCAGCAGGGCAGGTGATCAGCCCCAGCATTTT
TRBV7-2	NA	NA	TRBJ1-5	CASSVQNQPQHF	TGTGCCAGCAGCGTCCAGAATCAGCCCCAGCATTTT
TRBV6-2/TRBV6-3	NA	NA	TRBJ2-5	CASSYRETLETQYF	TGTGCCAGCAGTTACCGGGAAACTTTAGAGACCCAGTACTTC
TRBV13	NA	NA	TRBJ1-1	CASSDGRGTEAFF	TGTGCCAGCAGCGATGGGCGGGGGACTGAAGCTTTCTTT
TRBV2	few	TRBD2	TRBJ2-3	CASSEGLAGSTDTQYF	TGTGCCAGCAGTGAAGGTCTAGCGGGGAGCACAGATACGCAGTATTTT
TRBV24-1	few	TRBD2	TRBJ2-1	CATSDRTSANEQFF	TGTGCCACCAGTGATCGAACTAGCGCCAATGAGCAGTTCTTC
TRBV6-2/TRBV6-3	NA	NA	TRBJ1-1	CASSPSGLGAAFF	TGTGCCAGCAGCCCCTCGGGTTTGGGTGCGGCTTTCTTT
TRBV2	NA	NA	TRBJ2-3	CANDRWWGNSTDTQYF	TGTGCCAACGATCGGTGGTGGGGGAACAGCACAGATACGCAGTATTTT